What follows is one T cell receptor (beta chain) and its context. This may be a read error: a much more frequent sequence differs by one nucleotide. TCR beta VDJ combinations and CDR3 sequences were profiled from genomic DNA. TCRdb reprocessed the reads with MiXCR, giving one entry per CDR3 protein. The table records 260,000 or so distinct CDR3 sequences, about 44% of them present only once. The data originate from a study of CD8+CD57+ T cells in acquired aplastic anemia. The CDR3 is 18 residues long. Germline loops: CDR1 SEHNR, CDR2 FQNEAQ (reference sequence). Sequenced patients had shown CD8+CD57+ cell expansion by flow cytometry.

The chain employs TRBV7-9 and TRBJ1-1; 10 positions agree with TRBD1. This sequence was found in a human donor with aplastic anemia. Material: sorted CD4+, CD8+, or CD8+CD57+ T cells (not recorded which) from PBMCs. For the CDR3, the DNA is TGTGCCGGCAGCAAGCCGACAGGGGGCCCGTCTTTGAACACTGAAGCTTTCTTT. Translating gives CAGSKPTGGPSLNTEAFF.